This record looks at one T cell receptor (beta chain) sequence and its context. The data derive from a study of blood T cell repertoires in COVID-19. Background on the study: Sources were T cells, B-cell-depleted T cells, or PBMCs; the material itself was cDNA or gDNA.

Germline CDR1 is SGDLS and CDR2 is YYNGEE. The CDR3 length is 15 residues. With 0 bases clipped from V and 3 bases from J, the junction kept 4 bases outside the gene matches. Under the authors' procedure: Nucleated cell counts were estimated from reference gene primer amplification. The table came from immunoSEQ multiplex PCR; TCRdb's copy has only in-frame clones and leaves some out. The V and J calls and clone size are taken from that table; D and trimming were inferred from the DNA. The data contain over 200,000 clones, around 82% of them singletons. This receptor was identified in an elderly man with acute or convalescent COVID-19. J is TRBJ2-7 and V is TRBV9, with 9 bases matching TRBD2. Specimen: peripheral blood. The CDR3 region has the DNA TGTGCCAGCAGCGTAGGCCTAGCGGGAAACTACGAGCAGTACTTC. It encodes CASSVGLAGNYEQYF.